Shown below are 32 T cell receptor beta chains from a single sample sequenced in a study of blood T cell repertoires in COVID-19. Assay used: immunoSEQ multiplex PCR; TCRdb lists only in-frame clones, some missing. The sample lists roughly 32,000 clones, around 90% occurring once. Sequenced: peripheral blood. The receptors were gathered from a man in his sixties or seventies with active or convalescent COVID-19.

The J gene is TRBJ1-2, the V gene TRBV6-5; D unresolved. With 0 bases removed from V and 8 bases from J, the gap between germline ends came to 13 bases. The CDR3 covers 14 residues. Germline-derived CDR1 and CDR2 are MNHEY and SVGAGI. The CDR3 loop is CASSYSISGVGYTF. The CDR3 DNA is TGTGCCAGCAGTTACTCGATTTCAGGCGTAGGCTACACCTTC.

This chain connects TRBV6-5 to TRBJ1-4, with D possibly being TRBD1 (6 bases). Trimming pared 7 bases from V and 4 bases from J, leaving 13 bases between. From germline, CDR1 is MNHEY and CDR2 SVGAGI. This CDR3 comprises 14 residues. The DNA of the CDR3 is TGTGCCAGCAACGACAGGACCCTTAATGAAAAACTGTTTTTT. It yields the protein CASNDRTLNEKLFF.

The rearrangement uses TRBV27 and TRBJ1-1, with 7 bases identical to TRBD1. In germline, CDR1 is MNHEY, CDR2 SMNVEV (reference sequence). Trimming took 3 bases from V and 7 from J; bases not matched to a gene: 8. The CDR3 is 14 amino acids. In DNA form, the CDR3 reads TGTGCCAGCAGTTTGTCGGACAGGCCGCTTGAAGCTTTCTTT. Translation: CASSLSDRPLEAFF.

The rearrangement joins TRBV11-1 to TRBJ1-1; 8 bases map to TRBD1. The CDR3 is 14 amino acids. V lost 5 bases, J lost 4 bases, and 6 bases stayed unmatched. Per the germline V gene, CDR1 is SGHAT and CDR2 is FQDESV (reference sequence). The CDR3 bases are TGTGCCAGCAGCCCGACAGGGGCGGGCACTGAAGCTTTCTTT. Translating gives CASSPTGAGTEAFF.

The rearrangement links TRBV19 to TRBJ1-5; D unclear. Trimming stripped 1 base from V and 5 bases from J, with 15 bases between. Germline CDR1 LNHDA, CDR2 SQIVND (reference sequence). This CDR3 has 16 residues. This chain's CDR3 is CASSIGNSQRYQPQHF. CDR3 nucleotides: TGTGCCAGTAGTATAGGGAATTCACAGCGGTATCAGCCCCAGCATTTT.

The genes are TRBV2 and TRBJ2-1; 8 nucleotides line up with TRBD1. Trimming at V came to 6 bases and at J to 9 bases, leaving 7 bases not matched to a gene. Germline assignment: CDR1 SNHLY and CDR2 FYNNEI. The length of the CDR3 is 13 residues. Here the CDR3 DNA reads TGTGCCAGCAGCTCCGACAGGGGAAGTGAGCAGTTCTTC. Translation gives CASSSDRGSEQFF.

CDR3 DNA: TGTGCCAGCAGTGAAGCTTCGGGACAGGGGATCTATGGCTACACCTTC. Amino acids: CASSEASGQGIYGYTF. This chain uses TRBV6-1 with TRBJ1-2, with 10 bases matching TRBD1. Germline V gene lookup returns CDR1 MNHNS and CDR2 SASEGT. CDR3 size: 16 residues. With 0 bases clipped from V and 4 bases from J, the junction kept 5 bases outside the gene matches.

This clone is a singleton in its sample. The genes are TRBV18 and TRBJ1-2; tentative D call: TRBD1 (5 bases). CDR3 length equals 15 residues. Trimming shortened V by 5 bases and J by 0 bases, and 13 bases separated the two germline ends. Per germline, CDR1 KGHSH and CDR2 LQKENI. In nucleotides, the CDR3 is TGTGCCAGCTCAAGAACCCGGGGGACTAACTATGGCTACACCTTC. It codes for CASSRTRGTNYGYTF.

This clone was found once. This chain uses TRBV4-1 with TRBJ2-3; 15 bases fit TRBD2. J lost 2 bases, V lost 4 bases, and 4 bases had no gene match. The CDR3 consists of 17 residues. Germline assignment: CDR1 MGHRA and CDR2 YSYEKL. This CDR3 reads CASSRGTSGGITDTQYF. The CDR3 DNA reads as TGCGCCAGCAGCCGTGGGACTAGCGGGGGGATCACAGATACGCAGTATTTT.

The CDR3 sequence is CASSLSREGGNQPQHF. DNA for the CDR3: TGTGCCAGCAGTTTGTCCAGGGAAGGAGGCAATCAGCCCCAGCATTTT. This chain uses TRBV28 with TRBJ1-5; tentatively, D is TRBD1 (5 bases). Germline V gene lookup returns CDR1 MDHEN and CDR2 SYDVKM. CDR3 size: 16 residues. V lost 3 bases to trimming and J lost 2 bases, with 14 bases between them.

The V call is TRBV13, the J call TRBJ1-2, with TRBD1 as a possible D gene (6 bases). CDR3 length: 13 amino acids. Germline assignment: CDR1 PRHDT and CDR2 FYEKMQ (reference sequence). The V end was cut by 1 base, the J end by 3 bases, with 6 bases between. The CDR3 reads CASSLDRDYGYTF. The CDR3 nucleotides are TGTGCCAGCAGCTTAGACAGGGACTATGGCTACACCTTC. Looking up the rest from reference TRBV13 and TRBJ1-2 gives the full variable domain: AAGVIQSPRHLIKEKRETATLKCYPIPRHDTVYWYQQGPGQDPQFLISFYEKMQSDKGSIPDRFSAQQFSDYHSELNMSSLELGDSALYFCASSLDRDYGYTFGSGTRLTVV.

This rearrangement joins TRBV7-2 to TRBJ1-6, with 11 bases fitting TRBD1. Unmatched junction bases numbered 7, after V lost 5 bases and J lost 10 bases. This CDR3 contains 15 residues. Germline V lookup: CDR1 SGHTA, CDR2 FQGNSA. The CDR3 loop is CASSPGTGGSSPLHF. The DNA of the CDR3 is TGTGCCAGCAGCCCAGGGACAGGGGGTTCATCACCCCTCCACTTT.

The chain combines TRBV2 with TRBJ2-1; TRBD1 matches 10 bases. CDR3 length: 15 residues. With V trimmed by 5 bases and J by 4 bases, 5 bases remained unmatched. Germline lookup yields CDR1 SNHLY and CDR2 FYNNEI. As DNA, the CDR3 is TGTGCCAGCAGTCTCGACAGGGGGCCGTACAATGAGCAGTTCTTC. This gives the protein CASSLDRGPYNEQFF.

This clone appeared once. J is TRBJ1-1 and V is TRBV7-9; 7 bases are shared with TRBD1. The junction had 6 bases not matched to a gene; V was cut back by 5 bases and J by 12 bases. The length of the CDR3 is 11 residues. In germline, CDR1 is SEHNR, CDR2 FQNEAQ (reference sequence). In DNA, the CDR3 is TGTGCCAGCAGCATGACAGGGAGGCCTTTCTTT. Its protein product is CASSMTGRPFF.

V usage is TRBV10-3 and J usage is TRBJ1-1; D is unclear. Per germline, CDR1 ENHRY and CDR2 SYGVKD. This CDR3 spans 12 amino acids. Trimming took 0 bases from V and 5 from J, leaving 4 bases between them. CDR3 sequence reads: CAISESATEAFF. In nucleotides, the CDR3 is TGTGCCATCAGTGAGTCTGCGACTGAAGCTTTCTTT.

The chain links TRBV10-2 to TRBJ2-4, with 12 bases matching TRBD2. The CDR3 has 12 residues. CDR1 WSHSY and CDR2 SAAADI come from the germline V gene. After removal of 6 bases from V and 12 bases from J, the junction contained 3 bases not matched to a gene. The CDR3 DNA follows: TGCGCCAGCAGGCTAGCGGGAGGGCATCAGTACTTC. Amino acids: CASRLAGGHQYF.

This chain connects TRBV24-1 to TRBJ1-5, with TRBD1 identical over 9 bases. Germline lookup yields CDR1 KGHDR and CDR2 SFDVKD. The CDR3 loop spans 15 amino acids. The junction had 7 bases not matched to a gene; V was cut back by 5 bases and J by 6 bases. The CDR3 sequence is CATSVGTGSSQPQHF. The CDR3 region has the DNA TGTGCCACCAGTGTCGGGACAGGGTCGAGTCAGCCCCAGCATTTT.

V usage is TRBV7-3 and J usage is TRBJ2-7; D is undetermined. This CDR3 region has 13 residues. CDR1 is SGHTA, CDR2 FQGTGA, per germline. Trimming pared 5 bases from V and 0 bases from J, leaving 8 bases between. The CDR3 spells CASSPPSSYEQYF. The DNA of the CDR3 is TGTGCCAGCAGCCCCCCGAGCTCCTACGAGCAGTACTTC.

The chain links TRBV6-1 to TRBJ2-3; TRBD1 aligns across 8 bases. CDR1 is MNHNS and CDR2 is SASEGT in the germline V gene. Trimming took 1 base from V and 8 from J; bases not matched to a gene: 8. The CDR3 runs to 15 residues. CDR3 residues: CASSEGTGILVTQYF. CDR3 nucleotide sequence: TGTGCCAGCAGTGAAGGGACAGGGATTTTAGTTACGCAGTATTTT.

The chain recombines TRBV18 with TRBJ1-2, with 12 positions matching TRBD1. V trimming: 2 bases; J trimming: 8 bases; junction bases outside the gene matches: 6. From germline, CDR1 is KGHSH and CDR2 LQKENI. This CDR3 contains 15 residues. CDR3 in amino acids: CASSPWGQGASGYTF. Here the CDR3 DNA reads TGTGCCAGCTCACCATGGGGACAGGGGGCTTCAGGCTACACCTTC.

The chain has TRBV2 and TRBJ1-2; no clear D. In germline, CDR1 is SNHLY, CDR2 FYNNEI. The CDR3 consists of 15 residues. V was pared by 7 bases and J by 5 bases, with 20 bases between. CDR3 nucleotides: TGTGCCAGCACGAGGGAGGGAGGCATCATTTATGGCTACACCTTC. Translation gives CASTREGGIIYGYTF.

The chain has TRBV6-6 and TRBJ1-2; 9 nucleotides align to TRBD1. The germline gives CDR1 MNHNY, CDR2 SVGAGI (reference sequence). CDR3 length: 16 amino acids. V gave up 2 bases and J gave up 7 bases; unmatched junction bases: 11. The CDR3 DNA reads TGTGCCAGCAGTTACCCACAGGGGGCCCGGGCCGGTGGCTACACCTTC. Residues: CASSYPQGARAGGYTF.

CDR3 protein: CAWSAGLVGGELFF. The CDR3 DNA sequence: TGTGCCTGGAGTGCTGGACTAGTGGGCGGGGAGCTGTTTTTT. The genes are TRBV30 and TRBJ2-2; 7 nucleotides align to TRBD2. J gave up 7 bases and V 1 base, and 6 bases lay outside the gene matches. This CDR3 region has 14 residues. Looked up from germline, CDR1 is GTSNPN and CDR2 is SVGIG (reference sequence).

About this clone itself: The junction and the germline gene differ at one end; a read error may be behind it. The chain combines TRBV28 with TRBJ1-1, with D maybe TRBD1 (5 bases). This CDR3 comprises 12 residues. CDR1 is MDHEN, CDR2 SYDVKM, per germline. CDR3 nucleotide sequence: TGTGCCAGCAGCATTCAACAGGTCAGCGTTGTCTTT. This gives the protein CASSIQQVSVVF.

This rearrangement joins TRBV15 to TRBJ2-3, with TRBD2 identical over 9 bases. Losses at the gene ends were 0 bases for V and 6 bases for J; bases not matched to a gene: 10. The CDR3 totals 17 residues. Germline CDR1 LNHNV, CDR2 YYDKDF (reference sequence). In DNA form, the CDR3 reads TGTGCCACCAGCAGAGATCGGGGTAGCGGGGGAGGGGATACGCAGTATTTT. As protein: CATSRDRGSGGGDTQYF.

This chain connects TRBV24-1 to TRBJ1-6; a weak D match, TRBD1 (6 bases). This CDR3 has 14 amino acids. Germline V CDR1 and CDR2: KGHDR, SFDVKD. The V end lost 2 bases, the J end lost 8 bases, and 9 bases lay between the germline ends. The CDR3 loop reads CATSDSRGDSPLHF. The CDR3, as DNA: TGTGCCACCAGTGATTCCAGGGGAGATTCACCCCTCCACTTT.

This clone came up a few times. V is TRBV19 and J is TRBJ1-5; D gene unclear. The CDR3 is 13 amino acids. V dropped 8 bases and J dropped 2 bases, with 10 bases sitting between them. Germline V gene lookup returns CDR1 LNHDA and CDR2 SQIVND (reference sequence). The CDR3 DNA sequence: TGTGCCAGTTTGTTAACGGGCAATCAGCCCCAGCATTTT. It codes for CASLLTGNQPQHF. Drawing the rest from reference TRBV19 and TRBJ1-5, the complete variable domain is DGGITQSPKYLFRKEGQNVTLSCEQNLNHDAMYWYRQDPGQGLRLIYYSQIVNDFQKGDIAEGYSVSREKKESFPLTVTSAQKNPTAFYLCASLLTGNQPQHFGDGTRLSIL.

This chain uses TRBV4-2 with TRBJ2-7; tentatively, D is TRBD2 (6 bases). Germline V gene lookup returns CDR1 LGHNA and CDR2 YNFKEQ. The CDR3 extends over 15 amino acids. Trimming left V 0 bases short and J 3 bases short, with 12 bases between. The CDR3 reads CASSQDLFGGYEQYF. The CDR3 DNA sequence: TGTGCCAGCAGCCAAGATTTATTCGGGGGCTACGAGCAGTACTTC.

This clone was picked up one time. V gene TRBV2 combines with J gene TRBJ1-2; no clear D. This CDR3 spans 13 amino acids. Trimming removed 0 bases at V and 8 bases at J, with 10 bases between. Germline-derived CDR1 and CDR2 are SNHLY and FYNNEI. Written as DNA, the CDR3 is TGTGCCAGCAGTGAAGCTTTCGGGTTGGGCTACACCTTC. Encoded protein: CASSEAFGLGYTF.

This clone was counted once. This chain joins TRBV4-3 and TRBJ2-2; no firm D call. This CDR3 has 15 residues. Germline V gene data show CDR1 as LGHNA and CDR2 as YSLEER. V was clipped by 0 bases and J by 2 bases, with 7 bases between them. Here the CDR3 reads CASSQEGINTGELFF. The CDR3 DNA reads TGCGCCAGCAGCCAAGAGGGCATTAACACCGGGGAGCTGTTTTTT.

V gene TRBV19 combines with J gene TRBJ2-2, with 10 bases matching TRBD1. V lost 3 bases, J lost 8 bases, and 9 bases stayed unmatched. The CDR3 is made up of 16 amino acids. Germline V gene data show CDR1 as LNHDA and CDR2 as SQIVND (reference sequence). CDR3 protein: CASSIRQGAVYGELFF. DNA of the CDR3: TGTGCCAGTAGTATTAGACAGGGGGCCGTATATGGGGAGCTGTTTTTT.

The chain links TRBV2 to TRBJ2-2; TRBD2 matches at 8 bases. Trimming cost V 6 bases and J 1 base; bases outside gene matches: 4. The germline gives CDR1 SNHLY, CDR2 FYNNEI. This CDR3 spans 15 amino acids. In nucleotides, the CDR3 is TGTGCCAGCAGGCTACTAGCGGTGAACACCGGGGAGCTGTTTTTT. Its translation is CASRLLAVNTGELFF.